The entry below gives a single TCR beta chain sequence along with its context. Germline lookup yields CDR1 SEHNR and CDR2 FQNEAQ (reference sequence). J was trimmed by 5 bases and V by 5 bases; bases with no gene match: 6. This CDR3 region has 15 residues. The data belong to a study of blood T cell repertoires in COVID-19. Study-wide context: Collection of acute and convalescent COVID-19 samples took place in the United States, Italy and Spain. Sample material is recorded as cDNA or gDNA derived from T cells, B-cell-depleted T cells, or PBMCs.

In the original workflow: Scientists estimated how many nucleated cells there were by amplifying reference gene primers. The method was immunoSEQ multiplex PCR; TCRdb's version includes in-frame clones alone and lacks a portion of them. That table supplies the V and J calls and clone size; D and trimming were determined from the DNA. Here the sample spans some 220,000 clones, approximately 82% being singletons. Material: peripheral blood. This receptor was identified in a man aged 45-65 years with active or convalescent COVID-19. The rearrangement links TRBV7-9 to TRBJ2-1, with TRBD1 matching over 10 bases. In DNA form, the CDR3 reads TGTGCCAGCAGCCCCTCCGGGACAGGGGACAATGAGCAGTTCTTC. Encoded protein: CASSPSGTGDNEQFF.